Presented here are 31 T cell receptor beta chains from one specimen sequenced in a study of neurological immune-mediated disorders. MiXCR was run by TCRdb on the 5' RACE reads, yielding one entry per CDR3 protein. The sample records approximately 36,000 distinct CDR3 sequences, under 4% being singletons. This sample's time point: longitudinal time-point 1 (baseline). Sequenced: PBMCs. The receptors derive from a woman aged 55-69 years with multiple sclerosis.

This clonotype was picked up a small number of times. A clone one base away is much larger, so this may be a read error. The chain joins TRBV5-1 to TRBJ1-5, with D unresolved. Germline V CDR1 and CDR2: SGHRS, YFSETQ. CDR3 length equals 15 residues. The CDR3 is CASSLDGPSEQHQHF. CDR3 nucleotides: TGCGCCAGCAGCTTGGATGGCCCCTCCGAGCAGCACCAGCATTTT.

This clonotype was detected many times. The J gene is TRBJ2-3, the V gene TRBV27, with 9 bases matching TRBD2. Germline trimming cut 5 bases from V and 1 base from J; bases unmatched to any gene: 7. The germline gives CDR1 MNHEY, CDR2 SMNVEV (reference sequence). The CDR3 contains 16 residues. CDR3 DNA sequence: TGTGCCAGCAGTGCCCGGAGGACTAGCGGCACAGATACGCAGTATTTT. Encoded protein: CASSARRTSGTDTQYF.

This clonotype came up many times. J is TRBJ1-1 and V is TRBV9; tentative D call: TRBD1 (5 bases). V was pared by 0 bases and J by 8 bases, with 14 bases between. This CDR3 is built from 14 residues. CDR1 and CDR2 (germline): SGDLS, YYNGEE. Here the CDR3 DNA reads TGTGCCAGCAGCGTAGTGATCCAGGGAACCGAAGCTTTCTTT. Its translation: CASSVVIQGTEAFF.

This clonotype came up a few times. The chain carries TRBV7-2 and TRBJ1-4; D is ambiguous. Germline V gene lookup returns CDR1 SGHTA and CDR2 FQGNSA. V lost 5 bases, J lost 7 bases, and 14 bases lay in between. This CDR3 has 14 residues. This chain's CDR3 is CASSLAPLGEKLFF. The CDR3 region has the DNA TGTGCCAGCAGCCTGGCCCCGCTAGGTGAAAAACTGTTTTTT.

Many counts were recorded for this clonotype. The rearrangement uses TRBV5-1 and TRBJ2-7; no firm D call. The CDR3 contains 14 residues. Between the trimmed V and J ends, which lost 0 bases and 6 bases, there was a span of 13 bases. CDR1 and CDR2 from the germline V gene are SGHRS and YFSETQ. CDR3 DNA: TGCGCCAGCAGCTTGGTGGTGAGTTCACCCGAGCAGTACTTC. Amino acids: CASSLVVSSPEQYF. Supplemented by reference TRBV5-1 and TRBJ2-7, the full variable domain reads KAGVTQTPRYLIKTRGQQVTLSCSPISGHRSVSWYQQTPGQGLQFLFEYFSETQRNKGNFPGRFSGRQFSNSRSEMNVSTLELGDSALYLCASSLVVSSPEQYFGPGTRLTVT.

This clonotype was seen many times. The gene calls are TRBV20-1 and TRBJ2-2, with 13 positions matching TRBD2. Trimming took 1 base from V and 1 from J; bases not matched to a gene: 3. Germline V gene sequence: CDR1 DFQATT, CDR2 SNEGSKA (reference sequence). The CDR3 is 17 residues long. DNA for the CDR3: TGCAGTGCTAGAGGGACTAGCGGGGGCCTGAACACCGGGGAGCTGTTTTTT. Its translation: CSARGTSGGLNTGELFF.

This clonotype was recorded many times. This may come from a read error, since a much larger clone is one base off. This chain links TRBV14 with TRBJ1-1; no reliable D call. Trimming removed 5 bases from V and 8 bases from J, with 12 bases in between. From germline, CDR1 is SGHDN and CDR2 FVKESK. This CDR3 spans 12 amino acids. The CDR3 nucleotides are TGTGCCAGCAGCAAAATGTCAGTAGAAGCTTTCTTT. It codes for CASSKMSVEAFF.

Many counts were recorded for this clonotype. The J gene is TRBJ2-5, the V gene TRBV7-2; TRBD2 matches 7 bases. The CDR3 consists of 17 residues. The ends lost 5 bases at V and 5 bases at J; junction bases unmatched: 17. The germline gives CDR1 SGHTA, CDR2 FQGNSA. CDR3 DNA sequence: TGTGCCAGCAGCCGAGGTAGCGGGTCCTTGGCAGGGGAGACCCAGTACTTC. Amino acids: CASSRGSGSLAGETQYF.

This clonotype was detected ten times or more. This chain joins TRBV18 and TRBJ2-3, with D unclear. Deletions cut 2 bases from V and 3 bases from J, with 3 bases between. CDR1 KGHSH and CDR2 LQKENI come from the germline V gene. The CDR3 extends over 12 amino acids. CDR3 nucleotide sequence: TGTGCCAGCTCACCAGGAACAGATACGCAGTATTTT. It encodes CASSPGTDTQYF.

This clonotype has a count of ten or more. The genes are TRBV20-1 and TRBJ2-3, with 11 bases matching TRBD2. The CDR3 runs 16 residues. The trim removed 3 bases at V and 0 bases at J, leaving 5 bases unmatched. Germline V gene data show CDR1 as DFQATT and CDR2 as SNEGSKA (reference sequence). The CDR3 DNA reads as TGCAGTGCTAGCTCCGGGACTAGCGGCAGCACAGATACGCAGTATTTT. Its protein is CSASSGTSGSTDTQYF.

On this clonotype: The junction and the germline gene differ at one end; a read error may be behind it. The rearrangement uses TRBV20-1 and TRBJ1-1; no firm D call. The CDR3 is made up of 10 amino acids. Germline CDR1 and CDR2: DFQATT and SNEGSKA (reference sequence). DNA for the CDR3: TGCAGTGCTACGGGTACTGCAGCTTTCTTT. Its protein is CSATGTAAFF.

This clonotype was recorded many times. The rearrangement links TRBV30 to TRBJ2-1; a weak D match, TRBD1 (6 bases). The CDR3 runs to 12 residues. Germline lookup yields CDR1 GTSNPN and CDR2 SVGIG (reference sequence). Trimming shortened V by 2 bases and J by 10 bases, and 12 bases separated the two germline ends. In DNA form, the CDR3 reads TGTGCCTGGAGTTTTTACAGGGTAGAGCAGTTCTTC. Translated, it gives CAWSFYRVEQFF.

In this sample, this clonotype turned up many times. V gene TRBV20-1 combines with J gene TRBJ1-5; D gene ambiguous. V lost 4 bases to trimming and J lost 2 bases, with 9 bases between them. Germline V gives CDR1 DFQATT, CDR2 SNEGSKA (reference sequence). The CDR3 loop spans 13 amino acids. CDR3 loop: CSAIEVGNQPQHF. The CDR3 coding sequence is TGCAGTGCTATTGAGGTCGGCAATCAGCCCCAGCATTTT.

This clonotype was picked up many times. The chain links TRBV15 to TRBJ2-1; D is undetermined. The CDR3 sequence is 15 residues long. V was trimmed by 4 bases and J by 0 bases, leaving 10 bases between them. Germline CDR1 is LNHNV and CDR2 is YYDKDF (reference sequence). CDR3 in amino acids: CATSIPGLSYNEQFF. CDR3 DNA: TGTGCCACCAGCATACCGGGCCTCTCCTACAATGAGCAGTTCTTC.

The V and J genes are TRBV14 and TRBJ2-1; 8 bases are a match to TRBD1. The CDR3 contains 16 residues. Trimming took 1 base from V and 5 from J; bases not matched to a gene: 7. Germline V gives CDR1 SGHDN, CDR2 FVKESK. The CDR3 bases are TGTGCCAGCAGCCAAGTAAGGACAGGGAGGCACAATGAGCAGTTCTTC. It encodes CASSQVRTGRHNEQFF. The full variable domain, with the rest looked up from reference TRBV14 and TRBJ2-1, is EAGVTQFPSHSVIEKGQTVTLRCDPISGHDNLYWYRRVMGKEIKFLLHFVKESKQDESGMPNNRFLAERTGGTYSTLKVQPAELEDSGVYFCASSQVRTGRHNEQFFGPGTRLTVL.

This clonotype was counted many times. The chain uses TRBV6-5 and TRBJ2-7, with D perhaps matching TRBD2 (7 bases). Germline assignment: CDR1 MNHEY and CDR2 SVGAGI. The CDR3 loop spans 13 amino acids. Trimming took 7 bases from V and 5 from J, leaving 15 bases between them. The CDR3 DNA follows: TGTGCCAGCACTCGAGGCGGGGGCCACGAGCAGTACTTC. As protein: CASTRGGGHEQYF.

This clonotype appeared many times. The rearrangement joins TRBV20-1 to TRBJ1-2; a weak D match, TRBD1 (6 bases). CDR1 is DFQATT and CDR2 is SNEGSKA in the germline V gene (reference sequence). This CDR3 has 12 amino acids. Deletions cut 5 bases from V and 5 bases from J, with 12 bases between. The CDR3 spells CSAPDRNYGYTF. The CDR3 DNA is TGCAGTGCTCCAGACAGGAATTATGGCTACACCTTC.

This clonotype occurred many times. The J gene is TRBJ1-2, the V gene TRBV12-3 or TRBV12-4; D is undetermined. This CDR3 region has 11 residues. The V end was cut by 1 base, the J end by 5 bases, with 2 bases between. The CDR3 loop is CASSLEYGYTF. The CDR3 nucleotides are TGTGCCAGCAGTTTAGAATATGGCTACACCTTC.

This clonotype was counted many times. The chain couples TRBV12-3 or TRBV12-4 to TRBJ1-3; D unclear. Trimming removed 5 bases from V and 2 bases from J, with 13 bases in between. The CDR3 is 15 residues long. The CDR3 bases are TGTGCCAGCAGTCGCCTCGGGGAGACTGGAAACACCATATATTTT. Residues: CASSRLGETGNTIYF.

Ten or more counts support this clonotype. This chain's CDR3 is CASSDGTGFASGELFF. CDR3 sequence (DNA): TGCGCCAGCAGCGACGGGACAGGGTTCGCAAGTGGGGAGCTGTTTTTT. The chain links TRBV5-1 to TRBJ2-2, with 9 bases aligning to TRBD1. The length of the CDR3 is 16 residues. Germline V gene lookup returns CDR1 SGHRS and CDR2 YFSETQ. V shed 4 bases, J shed 8 bases, and the junction held 12 bases outside the gene matches.

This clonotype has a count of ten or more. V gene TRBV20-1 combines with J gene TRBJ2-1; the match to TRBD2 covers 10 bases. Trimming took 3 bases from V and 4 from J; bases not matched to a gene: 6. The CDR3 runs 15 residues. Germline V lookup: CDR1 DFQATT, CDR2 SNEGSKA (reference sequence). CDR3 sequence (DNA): TGCAGTGCTAGCGGGGTAGCGGGGGGTTACAATGAGCAGTTCTTC. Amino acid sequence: CSASGVAGGYNEQFF.

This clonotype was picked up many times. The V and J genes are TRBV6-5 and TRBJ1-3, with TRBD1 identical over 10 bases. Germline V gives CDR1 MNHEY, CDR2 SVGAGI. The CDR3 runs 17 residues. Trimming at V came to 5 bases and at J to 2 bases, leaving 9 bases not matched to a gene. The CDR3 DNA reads TGTGCCAGCAGTGGCTGGACAGGGGGAAATCCTGGAAACACCATATATTTT. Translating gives CASSGWTGGNPGNTIYF.

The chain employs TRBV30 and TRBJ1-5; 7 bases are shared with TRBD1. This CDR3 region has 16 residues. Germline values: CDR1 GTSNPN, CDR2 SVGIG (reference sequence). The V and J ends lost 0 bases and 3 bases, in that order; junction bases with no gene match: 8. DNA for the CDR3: TGTGCCTGGAGTGTACAAGGCGACAGGGCCAATCAGCCCCAGCATTTT. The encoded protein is CAWSVQGDRANQPQHF.

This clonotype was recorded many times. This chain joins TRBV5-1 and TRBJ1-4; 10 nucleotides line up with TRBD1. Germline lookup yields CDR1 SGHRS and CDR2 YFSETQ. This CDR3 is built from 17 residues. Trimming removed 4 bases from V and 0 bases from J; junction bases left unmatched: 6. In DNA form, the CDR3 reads TGCGCCAGCAGCGCTGACAGGGGGCCAGCAACTAATGAAAAACTGTTTTTT. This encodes CASSADRGPATNEKLFF.

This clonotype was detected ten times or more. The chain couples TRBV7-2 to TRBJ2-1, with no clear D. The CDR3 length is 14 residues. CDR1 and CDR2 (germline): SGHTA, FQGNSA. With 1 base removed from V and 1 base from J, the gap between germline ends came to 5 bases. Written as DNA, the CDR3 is TGTGCCAGCAGCTTAGGGAAATCCTACAATGAGCAGTTCTTC. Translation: CASSLGKSYNEQFF.

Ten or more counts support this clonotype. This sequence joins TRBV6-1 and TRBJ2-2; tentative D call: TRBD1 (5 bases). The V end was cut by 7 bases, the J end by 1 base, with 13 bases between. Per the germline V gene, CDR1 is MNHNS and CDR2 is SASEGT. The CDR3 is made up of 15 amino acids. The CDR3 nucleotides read TGTGCCAGCACCGTACAGGACCTGAACACCGGGGAGCTGTTTTTT. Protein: CASTVQDLNTGELFF.

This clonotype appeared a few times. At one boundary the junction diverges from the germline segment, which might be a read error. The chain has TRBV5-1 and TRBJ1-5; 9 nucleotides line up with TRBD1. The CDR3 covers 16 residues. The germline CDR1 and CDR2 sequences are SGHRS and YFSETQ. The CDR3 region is CASSLEGQGSGKTQNF. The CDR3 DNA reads TGCGCCAGCAGCTTGGAAGGACAGGGGTCCGGGAAGACCCAGAATTTT. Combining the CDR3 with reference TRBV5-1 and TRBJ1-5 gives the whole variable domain KAGVTQTPRYLIKTRGQQVTLSCSPISGHRSVSWYQQTPGQGLQFLFEYFSETQRNKGNFPGRFSGRQFSNSRSEMNVSTLELGDSALYLCASSLEGQGSGKTQNFGDGTRLSIL.

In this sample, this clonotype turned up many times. The CDR3 spells CSARDRTGRNTEAFF. The CDR3 DNA reads as TGCAGTGCTAGAGATAGGACAGGGAGGAACACTGAAGCTTTCTTT. The V gene is TRBV20-1, the J gene TRBJ1-1; 8 bases fit TRBD1. CDR3 length: 15 residues. V was pared by 0 bases and J by 1 base, with 4 bases of the junction left unmatched. Per germline, CDR1 DFQATT and CDR2 SNEGSKA (reference sequence).

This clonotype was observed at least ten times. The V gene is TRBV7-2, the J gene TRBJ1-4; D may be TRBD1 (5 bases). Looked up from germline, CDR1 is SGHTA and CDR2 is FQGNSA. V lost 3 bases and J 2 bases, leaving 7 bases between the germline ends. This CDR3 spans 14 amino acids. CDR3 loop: CASSFEGTNEKLFF. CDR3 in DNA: TGTGCCAGCAGCTTTGAGGGGACTAATGAAAAACTGTTTTTT.

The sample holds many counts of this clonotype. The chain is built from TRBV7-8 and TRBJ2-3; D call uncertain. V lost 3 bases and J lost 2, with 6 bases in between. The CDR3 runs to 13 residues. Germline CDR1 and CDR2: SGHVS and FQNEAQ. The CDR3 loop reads CASSLGFTDTQYF. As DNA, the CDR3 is TGTGCCAGCAGCTTGGGTTTCACAGATACGCAGTATTTT.

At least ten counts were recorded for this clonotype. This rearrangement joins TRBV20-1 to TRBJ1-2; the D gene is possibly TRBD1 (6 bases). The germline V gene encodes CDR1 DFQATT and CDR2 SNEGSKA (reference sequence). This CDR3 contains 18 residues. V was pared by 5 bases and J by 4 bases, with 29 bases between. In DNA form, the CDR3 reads TGCAGTGCTGGTCCGGGCGGGACATCATCCCACGATTTCTATGGCTACACCTTC. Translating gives CSAGPGGTSSHDFYGYTF.